This entry lists 32 T cell receptor beta chains sequenced from one sample in a study of OX40 agonist ivuxolimab in advanced cancers. Data came from immunoSEQ multiplex PCR; TCRdb stores just in-frame clones and leaves some out. The sample has about 6,700 clones, roughly 93% seen once. This specimen was CD4+ or CD8+ T cells sorted from blood, taken in a trial of the OX40 agonist ivuxolimab. These receptors originate from an adult with an advanced solid tumor such as melanoma, head and neck, liver or kidney cancer.

The gene calls are TRBV5-4 and TRBJ1-1; 8 positions agree with TRBD1. CDR1 and CDR2 from the germline V gene are SGHNT and YYREEE (reference sequence). Trimming cost V 4 bases and J 10 bases; bases outside gene matches: 12. The CDR3 sequence is 14 residues long. DNA for the CDR3: TGTGCCAGCAGCAAGGACAGGGTCGGTTTGGCAGCTTTCTTT. This gives the protein CASSKDRVGLAAFF.

The V and J genes are TRBV6-5 and TRBJ2-7; 9 bases line up with TRBD2. The CDR3 covers 15 residues. Germline trimming cut 6 bases from V and 2 bases from J; bases unmatched to any gene: 8. Germline-derived CDR1 and CDR2 are MNHEY and SVGAGI. The CDR3 region has the DNA TGTGCCAGCAGCCCCGGTGCTAGCGGGACCTACGAGCAGTACTTC. Protein product: CASSPGASGTYEQYF.

The chain links TRBV20-1 to TRBJ1-2; unclear D gene. The CDR3 is 11 residues long. Trimming cost V 6 bases and J 8 bases, with 13 bases left between them. Germline loops: CDR1 DFQATT, CDR2 SNEGSKA (reference sequence). CDR3 sequence reads: CSANTGGGYTF. The CDR3 DNA follows: TGCAGTGCAAACACTGGTGGGGGCTACACCTTC.

This clone showed up just a few times. The chain links TRBV29-1 to TRBJ2-3; TRBD1 matches 9 bases. The trim removed 4 bases at V and 6 bases at J, leaving 2 bases unmatched. Germline lookup yields CDR1 SQVTM and CDR2 ANQGSEA. This CDR3 spans 12 amino acids. CDR3 bases: TGCAGCGTTGGACAGGGGGGGGATACGCAGTATTTT. As protein: CSVGQGGDTQYF.

V is TRBV2 and J is TRBJ1-1, with D unclear. The V end was cut by 2 bases, the J end by 1 base, with 5 bases between. CDR1 SNHLY and CDR2 FYNNEI come from the germline V gene. This CDR3 comprises 13 residues. The CDR3 protein is CASSETENTEAFF. The CDR3, as DNA: TGTGCCAGCAGTGAAACAGAGAACACTGAAGCTTTCTTT.

This clone was recorded a few times. The chain couples TRBV28 to TRBJ1-2; weak D call: TRBD1 (5 bases). Per germline, CDR1 MDHEN and CDR2 SYDVKM. The CDR3 is 14 residues long. V lost 6 bases and J 1 base, leaving 12 bases between the germline ends. The CDR3 reads CASSPGGVNYGYTF. As DNA, the CDR3 is TGTGCCAGCAGCCCCGGGGGAGTTAACTATGGCTACACCTTC.

The V call is TRBV19, the J call TRBJ2-6; D unresolved. V gave up 8 bases and J gave up 2 bases, with 10 bases separating them. The length of the CDR3 is 14 residues. Germline CDR1 and CDR2: LNHDA and SQIVND (reference sequence). The CDR3 coding sequence is TGTGCCAGTGTGTCTTTCGCTGGGGCCAACGTCCTGACTTTC. This encodes CASVSFAGANVLTF. The variable domain in full, with the rest retrieved from reference TRBV19 and TRBJ2-6, is DGGITQSPKYLFRKEGQNVTLSCEQNLNHDAMYWYRQDPGQGLRLIYYSQIVNDFQKGDIAEGYSVSREKKESFPLTVTSAQKNPTAFYLCASVSFAGANVLTFGAGSRLTVL.

This chain connects TRBV5-1 to TRBJ2-3, with 7 bases aligning to TRBD2. This CDR3 has 16 amino acids. With V trimmed by 0 bases and J by 2 bases, 6 bases remained unmatched. The germline V gene has CDR1 SGHRS and CDR2 YFSETQ. This CDR3 reads CASSLAPSGYTDTQYF. CDR3 nucleotides: TGCGCCAGCAGCTTGGCGCCTAGCGGATACACAGATACGCAGTATTTT.

The J gene is TRBJ2-5, the V gene TRBV7-3, with 8 bases matching TRBD2. The V gene's germline CDR1 is SGHTA and CDR2 FQGTGA. There are 16 residues in the CDR3. The ends lost 5 bases at V and 5 bases at J; junction bases unmatched: 13. The CDR3 reads CASSPQASGSGETQYF. CDR3 bases: TGTGCCAGCAGCCCCCAGGCAAGCGGGAGCGGGGAGACCCAGTACTTC.

The chain combines TRBV29-1 with TRBJ1-2, with D unclear. Germline V gives CDR1 SQVTM, CDR2 ANQGSEA. Deletions cut 3 bases from V and 7 bases from J, with 12 bases between. The CDR3 contains 12 residues. The CDR3 bases are TGCAGCGTTGATCCGGGTCCGCTTGGCTACACCTTC. Its protein product is CSVDPGPLGYTF.

This rearrangement joins TRBV5-4 to TRBJ2-7, with 8 positions matching TRBD2. Losses at the gene ends were 4 bases for V and 3 bases for J; bases not matched to a gene: 9. From germline, CDR1 is SGHNT and CDR2 YYREEE (reference sequence). CDR3 size: 15 residues. The CDR3, as DNA: TGTGCCAGCAGCCCCTCCGGGACTAGGGACTACGAGCAGTACTTC. Translating gives CASSPSGTRDYEQYF.

The chain recombines TRBV5-6 with TRBJ2-5; D possibly corresponds to TRBD1 (5 bases). The germline V gene encodes CDR1 SGHDT and CDR2 YYEEEE. V lost 3 bases, J lost 4 bases, and 10 bases lay in between. The CDR3 spans 13 residues. The CDR3 here is CASSSIRGETQYF. CDR3 coding DNA: TGTGCCAGCAGCTCGATTAGGGGAGAGACCCAGTACTTC. Based on the CDR3 plus reference TRBV5-6 and TRBJ2-5, the full variable domain is DAGVTQSPTHLIKTRGQQVTLRCSPKSGHDTVSWYQQALGQGPQFIFQYYEEEERQRGNFPDRFSGHQFPNYSSELNVNALLLGDSALYLCASSSIRGETQYFGPGTRLLVL.

This rearrangement joins TRBV5-1 to TRBJ2-3; D is possibly TRBD1 (8 bases). Germline CDR1 and CDR2: SGHRS and YFSETQ. The V gene lost 2 bases and the J gene lost 0 bases, with 10 bases spanning the gap. CDR3 size: 15 residues. Here the CDR3 DNA reads TGCGCCAGCAGCTTACAGGGGGGGAGCACAGATACGCAGTATTTT. This codes for CASSLQGGSTDTQYF.

The genes are TRBV19 and TRBJ2-4; D remains ambiguous. This CDR3 has 13 residues. The V gene's germline CDR1 is LNHDA and CDR2 SQIVND (reference sequence). Trimming cost V 5 bases and J 7 bases, with 12 bases left between them. CDR3 sequence reads: CASSPPARNIQYF. CDR3 DNA: TGTGCCAGTAGTCCCCCTGCCCGTAACATTCAGTACTTC. The full variable domain, completed using reference TRBV19 and TRBJ2-4, is DGGITQSPKYLFRKEGQNVTLSCEQNLNHDAMYWYRQDPGQGLRLIYYSQIVNDFQKGDIAEGYSVSREKKESFPLTVTSAQKNPTAFYLCASSPPARNIQYFGAGTRLSVL.

This rearrangement joins TRBV14 to TRBJ2-7; 11 bases are a match to TRBD2. Germline V gives CDR1 SGHDN, CDR2 FVKESK. This CDR3 is built from 14 residues. Losses at the gene ends were 4 bases for V and 6 bases for J; bases not matched to a gene: 5. The CDR3 is CASSLPGLAAEQYF. CDR3 nucleotides: TGTGCCAGCAGCCTCCCGGGACTAGCGGCCGAGCAGTACTTC.

The rearrangement joins TRBV5-1 to TRBJ2-3, with TRBD2 matching 9 bases. With 4 bases clipped from V and 2 bases from J, the junction kept 17 bases outside the gene matches. The CDR3 spans 19 residues. The germline V gene has CDR1 SGHRS and CDR2 YFSETQ. CDR3 DNA sequence: TGCGCCAGCAGCCTGTTTATAATAGACAGCGGGAGGCCCACAGATACGCAGTATTTT. It is translated as CASSLFIIDSGRPTDTQYF.

The V call is TRBV10-1, the J call TRBJ2-7, with D possibly TRBD1 on 6 matching bases. Germline-derived CDR1 and CDR2 are WNHNN and SYGVQD (reference sequence). V lost 2 bases and J 5 bases, leaving 10 bases between the germline ends. This CDR3 has 13 amino acids. The CDR3 region is CASSETGRHEQYF. The CDR3 DNA sequence: TGCGCCAGCAGTGAGACAGGGCGGCACGAGCAGTACTTC.

The V call is TRBV28, the J call TRBJ2-7; no reliable D call. Trimming shortened V by 3 bases and J by 6 bases, and 12 bases separated the two germline ends. The CDR3 has 13 amino acids. CDR1 is MDHEN and CDR2 is SYDVKM in the germline V gene. The CDR3 DNA reads as TGTGCCAGCAGTTTCACTACATCTCTCGAGCAGTACTTC. It translates to CASSFTTSLEQYF.

This sequence joins TRBV5-6 and TRBJ1-1; D gene ambiguous. Germline values: CDR1 SGHDT, CDR2 YYEEEE. This CDR3 contains 16 residues. Deletions cut 2 bases from V and 0 bases from J, with 14 bases between. As DNA, the CDR3 is TGTGCCAGCAGCTTTGAAGGGTCCGCCGTGAACACTGAAGCTTTCTTT. This gives the protein CASSFEGSAVNTEAFF.

Of note for this clone: The same CDR3 is also encoded by other DNA sequences in this sample. The V gene is TRBV4-2, the J gene TRBJ1-5, with a possible D match to TRBD1 (5 bases). With 2 bases removed from V and 6 bases from J, the gap between germline ends came to 11 bases. The germline V gene encodes CDR1 LGHNA and CDR2 YNFKEQ. The CDR3 sequence is 14 residues long. This CDR3 reads CASSQPGEGQPQHF. In DNA, the CDR3 is TGTGCCAGCAGCCAACCGGGGGAGGGTCAGCCCCAGCATTTT.

The CDR3 DNA sequence: TGTGCCAGCAGTTACTCGATAGACCTCTACGAGCAGTACTTC. It translates to CASSYSIDLYEQYF. The V and J genes are TRBV6-5 and TRBJ2-7; D gene ambiguous. V gave up 0 bases and J gave up 3 bases, with 9 bases separating them. Germline lookup yields CDR1 MNHEY and CDR2 SVGAGI. The CDR3 is 14 amino acids.

The V call is TRBV19, the J call TRBJ2-3; maybe TRBD2 (5 bases). Germline-derived CDR1 and CDR2 are LNHDA and SQIVND (reference sequence). V was clipped by 1 base and J by 2 bases, with 13 bases between them. The CDR3 consists of 16 residues. CDR3 in amino acids: CASSIVGRVDTDTQYF. The DNA of the CDR3 is TGTGCCAGTAGTATAGTAGGGCGGGTCGACACAGATACGCAGTATTTT.

The table lists this clone with a few counts. The genes are TRBV5-1 and TRBJ1-5; the match to TRBD1 covers 8 bases. The CDR3 runs 14 residues. J was trimmed by 6 bases and V by 0 bases; bases with no gene match: 2. Germline CDR1 SGHRS, CDR2 YFSETQ. The CDR3 reads CASSLDRGSQPQHF. The CDR3 DNA follows: TGCGCCAGCAGCTTGGACAGGGGGAGTCAGCCCCAGCATTTT.

The J gene is TRBJ1-1, the V gene TRBV29-1; 7 bases are shared with TRBD1. Germline CDR1 is SQVTM and CDR2 is ANQGSEA. Trimming removed 6 bases from V and 3 bases from J; junction bases left unmatched: 7. The length of the CDR3 is 13 residues. For the CDR3, the DNA is TGCAGCGTGCGACAGGGTGGGGACACTGAAGCTTTCTTT. Amino acid sequence: CSVRQGGDTEAFF.

The rearrangement joins TRBV2 to TRBJ1-5, with 7 nucleotides matching TRBD1. This CDR3 region has 15 residues. Germline CDR1 is SNHLY and CDR2 is FYNNEI. V trimming: 4 bases; J trimming: 5 bases; junction bases outside the gene matches: 8. The chain's CDR3 is CASSGSYRGHQPQHF. The CDR3 DNA follows: TGTGCCAGCAGTGGATCGTACAGGGGACATCAGCCCCAGCATTTT.

The chain employs TRBV10-3 and TRBJ2-1, with TRBD1 matching 8 bases. The junction had 6 bases not matched to a gene; V was cut back by 3 bases and J by 5 bases. CDR3 length equals 15 residues. In germline, CDR1 is ENHRY, CDR2 SYGVKD. CDR3 loop: CAISDPGQVNNEQFF. As DNA, the CDR3 is TGTGCCATCAGTGACCCGGGACAGGTTAACAATGAGCAGTTCTTC.

The genes are TRBV21-1 and TRBJ2-5; no DNA check was done on the table's D call, TRBD1. Judging by the DNA end, TRBJ2-7 fits better; the J call may be wrong. TRBV21-1 is termed a pseudogene. This CDR3 is built from 18 residues. The CDR3 nucleotides read TGTGCCAGCAGCAAAGAGCCCTGTCATTGGGGACAGGGCTACGAGCAGTACTTC. Translation gives CASSKEPCHWGQGYEQYF.

This clone was counted a single time. The sample has other DNA sequences that encode this CDR3 too. The chain joins TRBV29-1 to TRBJ2-7; D might be TRBD1 or TRBD2, each matching 6 bases. Trimming took off 5 bases at V and 3 bases at J, with 20 bases between the two ends. There are 15 residues in the CDR3. Germline-derived CDR1 and CDR2 are SQVTM and ANQGSEA. In DNA, the CDR3 is TGCAGCGTTTTTACCGTCGGGGGCCGGGACTACGAGCAGTACTTC. Translating it yields CSVFTVGGRDYEQYF.

This sequence joins TRBV7-2 and TRBJ2-1, with D possibly being TRBD2 (6 bases). This CDR3 comprises 15 residues. Germline lookup yields CDR1 SGHTA and CDR2 FQGNSA. Trimming shortened V by 5 bases and J by 9 bases, and 20 bases separated the two germline ends. CDR3 nucleotide sequence: TGTGCCAGCAGCCCGGTGGGGGGTTCGGCTGGTGAGCAGTTCTTC. This encodes CASSPVGGSAGEQFF.

The J gene is TRBJ2-1, the V gene TRBV28; 12 bases are shared with TRBD2. In germline, CDR1 is MDHEN, CDR2 SYDVKM. J gave up 7 bases and V 3 bases, and 4 bases lay outside the gene matches. The length of the CDR3 is 15 residues. CDR3 in DNA: TGTGCCAGCAGTTTTTTCCTAGCGGGAGGGAATGAGCAGTTCTTC. Translating it yields CASSFFLAGGNEQFF.

The rearrangement uses TRBV21-1 and TRBJ1-3. TRBV21-1 is a known pseudogene. The CDR3 runs to 16 residues. The CDR3 bases are TGTGCCAGCAGCATGTTGGACGGACCCTCTGGAAACACCATATATTTT. This gives the protein CASSMLDGPSGNTIYF.

In DNA form, the CDR3 reads TGTGCCAGCAGTTTAATGGGACTAGCGGGAGGGCCTCGAGAGCAGTACTTC. Protein sequence: CASSLMGLAGGPREQYF. V is TRBV28 and J is TRBJ2-7, with 16 bases fitting TRBD2. CDR1 is MDHEN and CDR2 is SYDVKM in the germline V gene. This CDR3 region has 17 residues. The J segment lost 7 bases and the V segment lost 2 bases, leaving 8 bases of the junction unmatched.